The entry that follows covers one TCR beta chain sequence. Its antigen is unidentified. This sample was included in a study of blood T cells in healthy people across ages. Whole-study findings and limits: There were more naive CD4+ cells and higher diversity in long-lived donors than in aged donors.

Germline assignment: CDR1 MNHNS and CDR2 SASEGT. V lost 0 bases, J lost 4 bases, and 8 bases lay in between. This CDR3 region has 14 residues. A J-beta primer mix and a sample-barcoded 5' primer were used in a second PCR of roughly 6 to 12 cycles. TCRdb passed the 5' RACE reads through MiXCR, listing each CDR3 protein once. The table lists 950,000 to 1,200,000 distinct CDR3 sequences, under 40% of them singletons. V is TRBV6-1 and J is TRBJ2-3; D is undetermined. The sequence came from a young man in good health. Sequencing input: blood. The CDR3 DNA follows: TGTGCCAGCAGTGAAGCGCAGTTCCCAGATACGCAGTATTTT. This codes for CASSEAQFPDTQYF.